This TCR beta chain was recorded in a study of chemoradiotherapy in HPV16-positive cancers. This CDR3 contains 14 residues. Looked up from germline, CDR1 is KGHSH and CDR2 is LQKENI. As for this clone: Antigen: not known. One end of the junction does not line up with germline, which may come from a read error.

Study observations and caveats: During treatment, candidate HPV-specific clones and E7-related motifs expanded in tumor.

Data came from immunoSEQ multiplex PCR; TCRdb stores just in-frame clones and leaves some out. The sample lists more than 2,500 clones; more than 70% were seen once. This sequence was found in a human donor with HPV-associated anogenital cancer. V usage is TRBV18 and J usage is TRBJ2-7; D may match TRBD1 or TRBD2 (6 bases each). The sample was tumor tissue, taken from a patient who underwent chemoradiotherapy. CDR3 bases: TGTGCCAACTCACTAGCAAGGGGGTCCTACGAGCAGTACTTC. Protein: CANSLARGSYEQYF.